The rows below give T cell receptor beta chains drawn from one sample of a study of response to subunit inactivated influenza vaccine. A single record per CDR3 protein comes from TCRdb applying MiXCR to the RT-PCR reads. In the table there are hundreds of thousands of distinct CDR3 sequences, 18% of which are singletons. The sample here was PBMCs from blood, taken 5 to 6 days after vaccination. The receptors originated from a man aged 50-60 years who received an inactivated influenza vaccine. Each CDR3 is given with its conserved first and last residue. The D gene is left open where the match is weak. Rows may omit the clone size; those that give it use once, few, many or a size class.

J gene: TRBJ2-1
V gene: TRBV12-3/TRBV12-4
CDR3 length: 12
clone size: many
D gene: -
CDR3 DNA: TGTGCCACCAGGGCCAGCGACAATGAGCAGTTCTTC
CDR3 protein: CATRASDNEQFF

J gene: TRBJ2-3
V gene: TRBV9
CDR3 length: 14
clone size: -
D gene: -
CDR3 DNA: TGTGCCAGCAGCGTTCTAGTGAGCACAGATACGCAGTATTTT
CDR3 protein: CASSVLVSTDTQYF

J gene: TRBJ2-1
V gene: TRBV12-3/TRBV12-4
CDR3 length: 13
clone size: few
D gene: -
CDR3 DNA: TGTGCCAGCAGATTCCCACAAGGGAATGAGCAGTTCTTC
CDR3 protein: CASRFPQGNEQFF

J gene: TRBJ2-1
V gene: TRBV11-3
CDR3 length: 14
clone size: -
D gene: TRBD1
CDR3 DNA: TGTGCCAGCAGCTTAGGATACAGGGGCAATGAGCAGTTCTTC
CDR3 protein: CASSLGYRGNEQFF

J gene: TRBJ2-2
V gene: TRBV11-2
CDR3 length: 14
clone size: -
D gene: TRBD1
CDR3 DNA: TGTGCCAGCTACAGGGGGCAGAGAACCGGGGAGCTGTTTTTT
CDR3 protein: CASYRGQRTGELFF

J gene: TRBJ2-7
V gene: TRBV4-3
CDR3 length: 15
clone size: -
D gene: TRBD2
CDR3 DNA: TGCGCCAGCAGCCCGGGACTAGCGGCCAACTACGAGCAGTACTTC
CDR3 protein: CASSPGLAANYEQYF

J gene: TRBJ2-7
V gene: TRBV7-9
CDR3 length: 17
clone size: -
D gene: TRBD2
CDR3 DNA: TGTGCCAGCAGCCGGGAGTTGCTGGGGGGGTCCCCATCCGAGCAGTACTTC
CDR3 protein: CASSRELLGGSPSEQYF

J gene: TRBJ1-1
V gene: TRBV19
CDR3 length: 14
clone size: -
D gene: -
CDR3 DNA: TGTGCCAGTAGTATACCAGGGGATGCCACTGAAGCTTTCTTT
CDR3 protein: CASSIPGDATEAFF

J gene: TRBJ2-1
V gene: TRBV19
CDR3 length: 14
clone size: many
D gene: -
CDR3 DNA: TGTGCCAGTAGCCCTACCCGGTCCTACAATGAGCAGTTCTTC
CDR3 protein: CASSPTRSYNEQFF

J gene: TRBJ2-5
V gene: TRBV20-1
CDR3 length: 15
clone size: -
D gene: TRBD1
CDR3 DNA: TGCAGTGCTAGAGGGGTGGGACAGGGTTTGGAGACCCAGTACTTC
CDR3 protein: CSARGVGQGLETQYF

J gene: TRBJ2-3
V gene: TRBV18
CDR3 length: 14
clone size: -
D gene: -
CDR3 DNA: TGTGCCAGCTCACCACCGTTGGATGGGGATACGCAGTATTTT
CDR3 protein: CASSPPLDGDTQYF

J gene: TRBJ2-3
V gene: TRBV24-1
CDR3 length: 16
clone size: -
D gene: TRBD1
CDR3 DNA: TGTGCCACCAGTGATCCGGGACAGGGAAAGGCAGATACGCAGTATTTT
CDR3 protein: CATSDPGQGKADTQYF

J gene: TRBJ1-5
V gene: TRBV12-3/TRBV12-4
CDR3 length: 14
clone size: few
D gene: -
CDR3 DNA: TGTGCCAGCAGAGAACTAAGTGGCAATCAGCCCCAGCATTTT
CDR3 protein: CASRELSGNQPQHF

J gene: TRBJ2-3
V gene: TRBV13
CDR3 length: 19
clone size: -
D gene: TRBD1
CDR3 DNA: TGTGCCAGCAGCTTAGGCACAGAATTCGGGACAGGGCTTACAGATACGCAGTATTTT
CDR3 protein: CASSLGTEFGTGLTDTQYF

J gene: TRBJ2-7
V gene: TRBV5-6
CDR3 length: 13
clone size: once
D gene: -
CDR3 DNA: TGTGCCAGCAGCTTTCTGGACCTCTACGAGCAGTACTTC
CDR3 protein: CASSFLDLYEQYF

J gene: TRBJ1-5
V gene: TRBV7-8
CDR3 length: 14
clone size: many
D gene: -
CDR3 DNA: TGTGCCAGCAGCTGGGGGGTCAGCAATCAGCCCCAGCATTTT
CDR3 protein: CASSWGVSNQPQHF

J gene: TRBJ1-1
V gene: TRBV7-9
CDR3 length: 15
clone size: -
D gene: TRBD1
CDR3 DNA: TGTGCCAGCAGCCTCGGGACAGGGATGGGCACTGAAGCTTTCTTT
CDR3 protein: CASSLGTGMGTEAFF

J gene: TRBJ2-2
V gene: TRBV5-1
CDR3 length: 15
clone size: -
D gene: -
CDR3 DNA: TGCGCCAGCACTATGGGACTTGGAGTAAGCGGGGAGCTGTTTTTT
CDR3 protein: CASTMGLGVSGELFF

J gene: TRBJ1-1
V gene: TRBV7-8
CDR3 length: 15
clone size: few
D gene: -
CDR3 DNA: TGTGCCAGCAGCTCAACACCCGACAAGAACACTGAAGCTTTCTTT
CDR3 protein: CASSSTPDKNTEAFF

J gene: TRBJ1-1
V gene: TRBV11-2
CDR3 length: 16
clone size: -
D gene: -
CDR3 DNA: TGTGCCAGCAGCCACTCGCGACAGACACTGAACACTGAAGCTTTCTTT
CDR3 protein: CASSHSRQTLNTEAFF

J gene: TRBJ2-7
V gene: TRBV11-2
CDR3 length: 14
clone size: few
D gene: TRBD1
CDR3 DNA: TGTGCCAGCAGCAATTACAGGGGCCCCTACGAGCAGTACTTC
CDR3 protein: CASSNYRGPYEQYF

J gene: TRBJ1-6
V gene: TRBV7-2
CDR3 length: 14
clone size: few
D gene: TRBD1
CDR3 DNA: TGTGCCAGCAGCTCCGGGACAGCGAGATCACCCCTCCACTTT
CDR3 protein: CASSSGTARSPLHF

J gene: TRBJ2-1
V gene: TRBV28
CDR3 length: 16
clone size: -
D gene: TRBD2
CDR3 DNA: TGTGCCAGCAGTAAACTAGCGGGGATAAAATACAATGAGCAGTTCTTC
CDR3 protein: CASSKLAGIKYNEQFF

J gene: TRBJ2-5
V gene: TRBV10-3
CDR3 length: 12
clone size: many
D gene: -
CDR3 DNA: TGTGCCATCAGTGAGAGAGACGAGACCCAGTACTTC
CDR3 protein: CAISERDETQYF

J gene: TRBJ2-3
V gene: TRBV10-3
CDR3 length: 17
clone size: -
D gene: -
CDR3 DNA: TGTGCCATCGCCGGATCCTTAGAGGGCCCCGGACAAGATACGCAGTATTTT
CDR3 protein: CAIAGSLEGPGQDTQYF

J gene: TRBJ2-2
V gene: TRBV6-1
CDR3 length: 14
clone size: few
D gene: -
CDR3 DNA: TGTGCCAGCAGGATAAACGCGAACACCGGGGAGCTGTTTTTT
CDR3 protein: CASRINANTGELFF

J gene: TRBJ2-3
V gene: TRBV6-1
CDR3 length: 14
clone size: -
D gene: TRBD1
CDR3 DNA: TGTGCCAGCAGACAGGGGGCGAATACTGATACGCAGTATTTT
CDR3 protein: CASRQGANTDTQYF

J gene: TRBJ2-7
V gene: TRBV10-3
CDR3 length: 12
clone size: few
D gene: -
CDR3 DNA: TGTGCCATCAGTCCCCAGGGGCGCGAGCAGTACTTC
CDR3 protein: CAISPQGREQYF

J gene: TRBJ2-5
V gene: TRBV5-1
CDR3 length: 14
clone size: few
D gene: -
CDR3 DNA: TGCGCCAGCAGGAAGGGGGAGGCACGAGAGACCCAGTACTTC
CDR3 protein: CASRKGEARETQYF

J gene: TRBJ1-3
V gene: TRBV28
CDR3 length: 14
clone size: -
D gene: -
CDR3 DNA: TGTGCCAGCAGTTCATTTCGCTCTGGAAACACCATATATTTT
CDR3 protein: CASSSFRSGNTIYF

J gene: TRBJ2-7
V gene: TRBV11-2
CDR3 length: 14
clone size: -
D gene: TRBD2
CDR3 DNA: TGTGCCAGCAGCGAACTAGCGGGGTGGTTGGGGCAGTACTTC
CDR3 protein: CASSELAGWLGQYF